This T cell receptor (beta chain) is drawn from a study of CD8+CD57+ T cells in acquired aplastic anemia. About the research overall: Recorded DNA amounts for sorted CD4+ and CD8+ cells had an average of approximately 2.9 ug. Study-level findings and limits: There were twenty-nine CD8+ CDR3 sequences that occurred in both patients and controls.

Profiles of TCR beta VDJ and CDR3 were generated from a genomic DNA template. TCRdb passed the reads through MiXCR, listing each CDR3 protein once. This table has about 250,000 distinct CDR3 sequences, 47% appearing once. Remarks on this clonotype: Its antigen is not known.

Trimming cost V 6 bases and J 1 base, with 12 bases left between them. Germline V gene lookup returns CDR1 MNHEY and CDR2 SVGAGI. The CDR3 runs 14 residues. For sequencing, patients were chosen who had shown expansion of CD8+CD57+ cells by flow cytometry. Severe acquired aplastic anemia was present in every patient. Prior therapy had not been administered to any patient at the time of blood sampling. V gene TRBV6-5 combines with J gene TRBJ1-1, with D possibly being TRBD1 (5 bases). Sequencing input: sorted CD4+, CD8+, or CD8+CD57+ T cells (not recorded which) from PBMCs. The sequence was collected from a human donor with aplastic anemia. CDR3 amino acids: CASRSLGTNTEAFF. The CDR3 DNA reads TGTGCCAGCAGAAGTCTGGGGACGAACACTGAAGCTTTCTTT.